The clone carrying this T cell receptor (beta chain) occurred a few times. The target antigen is unknown. This CDR3 contains 14 residues. V lost 4 bases to trimming and J lost 4 bases; unmatched junction nucleotides: 10. Germline V gene sequence: CDR1 DFQATT, CDR2 SNEGSKA (reference sequence). The TCR beta cDNA libraries carried unique molecular identifiers. TCRdb reprocessed the PCR reads via MiXCR and lists one record per CDR3 protein. The sample has 820,000 or so distinct CDR3 sequences, about 53% seen once; the top ten hold 4.6%. This specimen comes from a study of post-analysis software for immune sequencing data. The wider study: Multiple sclerosis in the patients followed relapsing-remitting, secondary progressive and progressive-relapsing courses.

Study outcomes and limitations: Comparison of patients with controls showed four or five TRBV segments more frequent in patients, TRBV5-6, TRBV5-1 and TRBV20-1 among them. Same-batch samples co-clustered strongly by F measure.

This receptor was identified in a girl aged 10-17 years with multiple sclerosis. Source material: blood. The chain is built from TRBV20-1 and TRBJ2-7; 7 bases are a match to TRBD2. CDR3 amino acids: CSAKGGRAGYEQYF. CDR3 sequence (DNA): TGCAGTGCTAAGGGAGGGAGGGCTGGTTACGAGCAGTACTTC.